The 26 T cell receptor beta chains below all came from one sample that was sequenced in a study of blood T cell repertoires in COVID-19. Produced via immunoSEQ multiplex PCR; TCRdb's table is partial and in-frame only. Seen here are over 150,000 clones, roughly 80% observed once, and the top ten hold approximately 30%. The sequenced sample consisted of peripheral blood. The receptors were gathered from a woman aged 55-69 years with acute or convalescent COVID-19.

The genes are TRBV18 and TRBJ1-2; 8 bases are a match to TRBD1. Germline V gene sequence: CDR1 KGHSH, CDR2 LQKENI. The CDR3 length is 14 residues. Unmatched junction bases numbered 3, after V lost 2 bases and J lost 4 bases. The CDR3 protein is CASSPSGQGYGYTF. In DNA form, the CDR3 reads TGTGCCAGCTCACCATCTGGACAGGGCTATGGCTACACCTTC.

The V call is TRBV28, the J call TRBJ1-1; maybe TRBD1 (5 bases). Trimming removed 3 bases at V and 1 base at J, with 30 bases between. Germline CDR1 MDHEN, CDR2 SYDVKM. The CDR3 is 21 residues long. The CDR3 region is CASSFSRLFDQGWIGNTEAFF. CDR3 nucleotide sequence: TGTGCCAGCAGTTTTAGCAGGCTCTTTGATCAGGGATGGATTGGGAACACTGAAGCTTTCTTT.

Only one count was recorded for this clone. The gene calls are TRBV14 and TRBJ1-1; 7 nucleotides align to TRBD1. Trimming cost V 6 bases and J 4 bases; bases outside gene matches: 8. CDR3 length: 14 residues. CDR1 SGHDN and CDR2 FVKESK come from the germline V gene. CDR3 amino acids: CASSRQGRGTEAFF. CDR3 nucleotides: TGTGCCAGCAGTCGACAGGGCAGGGGCACTGAAGCTTTCTTT.

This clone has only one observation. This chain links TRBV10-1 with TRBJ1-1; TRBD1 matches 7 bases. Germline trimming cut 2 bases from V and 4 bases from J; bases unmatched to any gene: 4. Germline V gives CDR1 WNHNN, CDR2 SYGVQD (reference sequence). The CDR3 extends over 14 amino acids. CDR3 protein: CASSEEGQPTEAFF. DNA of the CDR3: TGCGCCAGCAGTGAGGAGGGACAGCCCACTGAAGCTTTCTTT.

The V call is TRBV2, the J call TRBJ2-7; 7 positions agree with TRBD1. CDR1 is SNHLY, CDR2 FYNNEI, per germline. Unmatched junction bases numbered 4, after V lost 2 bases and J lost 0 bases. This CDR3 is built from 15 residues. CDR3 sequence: CASSEKGQSSYEQYV. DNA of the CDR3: TGTGCCAGCAGTGAAAAGGGACAGAGCTCCTACGAGCAGTACGTC.

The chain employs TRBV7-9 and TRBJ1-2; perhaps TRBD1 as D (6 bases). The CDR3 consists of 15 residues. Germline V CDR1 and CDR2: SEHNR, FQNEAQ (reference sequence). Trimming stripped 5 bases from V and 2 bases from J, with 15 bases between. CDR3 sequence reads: CASSLSGGPNYGYTF. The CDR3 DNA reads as TGTGCCAGCAGCCTCTCCGGGGGGCCGAACTATGGCTACACCTTC.

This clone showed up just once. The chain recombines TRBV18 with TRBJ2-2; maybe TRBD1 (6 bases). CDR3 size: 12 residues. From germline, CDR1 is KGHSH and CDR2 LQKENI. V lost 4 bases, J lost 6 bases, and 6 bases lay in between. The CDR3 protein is CASSQGAGELFF. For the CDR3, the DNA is TGTGCCAGCTCACAGGGGGCCGGGGAGCTGTTTTTT.

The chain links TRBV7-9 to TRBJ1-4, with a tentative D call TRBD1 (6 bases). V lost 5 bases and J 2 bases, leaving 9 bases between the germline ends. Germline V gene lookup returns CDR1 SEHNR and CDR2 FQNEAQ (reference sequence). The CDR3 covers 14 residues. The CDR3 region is CASSPQGTNEKLFF. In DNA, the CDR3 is TGTGCCAGCAGCCCCCAGGGGACTAATGAAAAACTGTTTTTT.

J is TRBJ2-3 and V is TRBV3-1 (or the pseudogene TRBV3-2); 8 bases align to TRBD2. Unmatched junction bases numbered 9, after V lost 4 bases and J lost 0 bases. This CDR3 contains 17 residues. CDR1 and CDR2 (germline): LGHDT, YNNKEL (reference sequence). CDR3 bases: TGTGCCAGCAGCCGCACGCGGGGCGGGGGGAGCACAGATACGCAGTATTTT. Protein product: CASSRTRGGGSTDTQYF.

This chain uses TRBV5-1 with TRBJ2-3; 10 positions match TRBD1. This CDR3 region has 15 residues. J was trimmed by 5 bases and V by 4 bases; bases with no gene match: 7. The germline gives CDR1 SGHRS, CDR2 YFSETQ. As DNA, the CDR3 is TGCGCCAGCAGCATCTTTGGACAGGGGGGAGATACGCAGTATTTT. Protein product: CASSIFGQGGDTQYF.

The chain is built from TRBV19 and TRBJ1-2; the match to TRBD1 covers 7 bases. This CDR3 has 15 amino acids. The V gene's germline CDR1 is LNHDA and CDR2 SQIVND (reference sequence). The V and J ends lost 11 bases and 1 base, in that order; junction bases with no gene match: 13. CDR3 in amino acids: CAARKTGYHNYGYTF. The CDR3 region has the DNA TGTGCCGCAAGGAAGACAGGGTATCATAACTATGGCTACACCTTC.

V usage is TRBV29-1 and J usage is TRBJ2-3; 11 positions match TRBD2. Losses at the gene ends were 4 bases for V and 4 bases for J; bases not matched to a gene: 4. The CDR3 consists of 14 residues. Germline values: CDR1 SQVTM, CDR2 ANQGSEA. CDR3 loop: CSVGSGGASDTQYF. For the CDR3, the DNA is TGCAGCGTTGGTAGCGGGGGGGCATCAGATACGCAGTATTTT.

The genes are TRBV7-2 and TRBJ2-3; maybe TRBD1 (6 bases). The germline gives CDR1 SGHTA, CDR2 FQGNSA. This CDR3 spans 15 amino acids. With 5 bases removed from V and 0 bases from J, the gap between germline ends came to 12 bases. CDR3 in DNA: TGTGCCAGCAGCCTGGACAGACCTAGCACAGATACGCAGTATTTT. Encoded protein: CASSLDRPSTDTQYF.

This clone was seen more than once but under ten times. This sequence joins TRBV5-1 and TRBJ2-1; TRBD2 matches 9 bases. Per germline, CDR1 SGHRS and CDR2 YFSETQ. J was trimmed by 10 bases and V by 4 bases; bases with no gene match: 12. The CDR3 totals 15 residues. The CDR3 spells CASSPASGESGEQFF. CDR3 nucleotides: TGCGCCAGCAGCCCGGCTAGCGGGGAGTCAGGGGAGCAGTTCTTC.

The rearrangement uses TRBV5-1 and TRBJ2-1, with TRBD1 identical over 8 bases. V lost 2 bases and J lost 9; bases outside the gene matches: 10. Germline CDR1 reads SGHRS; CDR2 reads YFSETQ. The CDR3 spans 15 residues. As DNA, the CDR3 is TGCGCCAGCAGCTTCCAACGGACAGGGTCGGGTGAGCAGTTCTTC. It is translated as CASSFQRTGSGEQFF.

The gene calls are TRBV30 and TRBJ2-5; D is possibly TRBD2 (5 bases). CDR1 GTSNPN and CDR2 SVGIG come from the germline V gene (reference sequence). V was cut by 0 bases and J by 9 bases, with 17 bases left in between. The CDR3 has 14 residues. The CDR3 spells CAWSVGLADGSQYF. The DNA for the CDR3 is TGTGCCTGGAGTGTCGGGCTAGCAGACGGGTCCCAGTACTTC.

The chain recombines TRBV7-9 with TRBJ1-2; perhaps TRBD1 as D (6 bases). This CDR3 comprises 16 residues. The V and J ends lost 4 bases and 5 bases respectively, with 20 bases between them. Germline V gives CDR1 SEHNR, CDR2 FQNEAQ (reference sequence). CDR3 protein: CASSSPGQPVGYGYTF. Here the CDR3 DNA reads TGTGCCAGCAGCTCCCCGGGACAACCAGTCGGGTATGGCTACACCTTC.

The CDR3 sequence: CSASDSVRGGETQYF. The CDR3 region has the DNA TGCAGTGCTAGTGATAGTGTCCGGGGAGGGGAGACCCAGTACTTC. The V call is TRBV20-1, the J call TRBJ2-5; 7 bases are shared with TRBD2. The CDR3 is 15 amino acids. CDR1 and CDR2 (germline): DFQATT, SNEGSKA (reference sequence). The junction had 12 bases not matched to a gene; V was cut back by 3 bases and J by 5 bases.

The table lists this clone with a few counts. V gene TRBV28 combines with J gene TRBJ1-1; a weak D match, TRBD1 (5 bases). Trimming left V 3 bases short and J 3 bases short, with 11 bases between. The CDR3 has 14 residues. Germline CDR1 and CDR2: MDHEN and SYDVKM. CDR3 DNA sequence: TGTGCCAGCAGTTTTCCCTTAGGGGACACTGAAGCTTTCTTT. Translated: CASSFPLGDTEAFF. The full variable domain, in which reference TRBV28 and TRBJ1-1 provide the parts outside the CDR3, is DVKVTQSSRYLVKRTGEKVFLECVQDMDHENMFWYRQDPGLGLRLIYFSYDVKMKEKGDIPEGYSVSREKKERFSLILESASTNQTSMYLCASSFPLGDTEAFFGQGTRLTVV.

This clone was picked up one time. Here the CDR3 DNA reads TGTGCTAGTGGCGACGGGGGGGACACTGAAGCTTTCTTT. It yields the protein CASGDGGDTEAFF. This chain joins TRBV12-5 and TRBJ1-1, with D possibly matching TRBD1 (5 bases). The CDR3 length is 13 residues. Trimming removed 6 bases at V and 3 bases at J, with 11 bases between. The germline CDR1 and CDR2 sequences are LGHNT and FRNRAP.

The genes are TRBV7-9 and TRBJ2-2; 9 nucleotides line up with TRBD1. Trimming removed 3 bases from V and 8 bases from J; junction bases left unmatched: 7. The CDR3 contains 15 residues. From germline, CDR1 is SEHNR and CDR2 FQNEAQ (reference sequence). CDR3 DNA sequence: TGTGCCAGCAGCTTCGGGACAGGGTTCGTAGGGGAGCTGTTTTTT. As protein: CASSFGTGFVGELFF.

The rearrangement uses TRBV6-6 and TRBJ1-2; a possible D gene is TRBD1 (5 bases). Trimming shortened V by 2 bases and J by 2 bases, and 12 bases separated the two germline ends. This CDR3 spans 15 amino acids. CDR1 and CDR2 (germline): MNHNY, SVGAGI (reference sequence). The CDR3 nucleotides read TGTGCCAGCAGTTACGGCGGACAAGGCAACTATGGCTACACCTTC. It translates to CASSYGGQGNYGYTF.

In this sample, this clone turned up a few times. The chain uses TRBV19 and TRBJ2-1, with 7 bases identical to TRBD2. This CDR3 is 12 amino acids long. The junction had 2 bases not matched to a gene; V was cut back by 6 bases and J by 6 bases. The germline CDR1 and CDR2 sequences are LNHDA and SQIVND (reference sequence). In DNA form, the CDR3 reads TGTGCCAGTAGGGGGACTACCAATGAGCAGTTCTTC. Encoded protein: CASRGTTNEQFF.

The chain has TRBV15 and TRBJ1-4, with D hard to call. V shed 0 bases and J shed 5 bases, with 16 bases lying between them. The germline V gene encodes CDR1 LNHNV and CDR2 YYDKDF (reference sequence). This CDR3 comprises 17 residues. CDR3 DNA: TGTGCCACCAGCAGAGAGGGTAGAGGTCGGGGAAATGAAAAACTGTTTTTT. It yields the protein CATSREGRGRGNEKLFF.

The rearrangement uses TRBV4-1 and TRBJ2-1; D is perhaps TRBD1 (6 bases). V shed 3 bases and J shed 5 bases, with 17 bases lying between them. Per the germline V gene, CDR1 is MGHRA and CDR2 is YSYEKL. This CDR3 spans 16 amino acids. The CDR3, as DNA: TGCGCCAGCAGCCAGGCAGGGGTGTATAGGAACAATGAGCAGTTCTTC. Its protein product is CASSQAGVYRNNEQFF.

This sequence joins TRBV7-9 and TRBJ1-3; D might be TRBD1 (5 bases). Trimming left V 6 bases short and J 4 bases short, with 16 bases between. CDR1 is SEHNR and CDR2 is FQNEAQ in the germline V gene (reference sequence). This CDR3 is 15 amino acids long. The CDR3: CASRLQPGHGNTIYF. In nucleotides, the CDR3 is TGTGCCAGCAGGTTACAACCAGGACACGGAAACACCATATATTTT.